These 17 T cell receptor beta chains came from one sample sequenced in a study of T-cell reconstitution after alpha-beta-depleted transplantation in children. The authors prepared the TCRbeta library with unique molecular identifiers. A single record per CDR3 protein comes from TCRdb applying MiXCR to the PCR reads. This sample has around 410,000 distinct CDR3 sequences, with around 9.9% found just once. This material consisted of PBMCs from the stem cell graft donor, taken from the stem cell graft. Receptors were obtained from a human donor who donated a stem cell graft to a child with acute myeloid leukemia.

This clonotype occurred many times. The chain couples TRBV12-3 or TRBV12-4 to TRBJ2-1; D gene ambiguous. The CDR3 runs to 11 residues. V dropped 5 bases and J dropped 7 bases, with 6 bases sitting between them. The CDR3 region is CASSPLNEQFF. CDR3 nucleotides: TGTGCCAGCAGTCCACTGAATGAGCAGTTCTTC.

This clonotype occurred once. In DNA form, the CDR3 reads TGTGCCTGGCTGTTGAACACCGGGGAGCTGTTTTTT. Translation: CAWLLNTGELFF. V usage is TRBV30 and J usage is TRBJ2-2, with D hard to call. The CDR3 has 12 amino acids. From germline, CDR1 is GTSNPN and CDR2 SVGIG (reference sequence). Trimming left V 5 bases short and J 1 base short, with 5 bases between.

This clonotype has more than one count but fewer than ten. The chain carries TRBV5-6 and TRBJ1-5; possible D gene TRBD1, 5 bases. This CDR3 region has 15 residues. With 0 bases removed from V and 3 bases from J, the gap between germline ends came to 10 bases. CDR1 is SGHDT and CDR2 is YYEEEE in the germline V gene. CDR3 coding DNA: TGTGCCAGCAGCTTGGCAGGCGGGGCCAATCAGCCCCAGCATTTT. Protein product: CASSLAGGANQPQHF.

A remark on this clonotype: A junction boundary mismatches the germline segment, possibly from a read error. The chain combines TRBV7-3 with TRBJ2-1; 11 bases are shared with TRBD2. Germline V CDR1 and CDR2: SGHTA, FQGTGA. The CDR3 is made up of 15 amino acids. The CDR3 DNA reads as TGTGCCAGCAGCCTGGGACTAGCGGTAAACAATGAGCATTTCTTC. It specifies CASSLGLAVNNEHFF.

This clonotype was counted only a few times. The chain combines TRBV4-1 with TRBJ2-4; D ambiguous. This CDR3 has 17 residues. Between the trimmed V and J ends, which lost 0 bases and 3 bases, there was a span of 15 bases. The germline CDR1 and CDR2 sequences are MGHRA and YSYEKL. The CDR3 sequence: CASSQDLPGSGKNIQYF. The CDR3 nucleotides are TGCGCCAGCAGCCAAGACCTCCCAGGCTCTGGCAAAAACATTCAGTACTTC.

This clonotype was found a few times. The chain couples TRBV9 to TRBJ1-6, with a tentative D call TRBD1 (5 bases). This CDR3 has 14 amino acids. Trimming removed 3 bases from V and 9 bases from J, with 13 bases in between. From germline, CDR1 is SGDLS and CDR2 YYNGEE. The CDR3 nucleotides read TGTGCCAGCAGCGATGGCCCCGGGGGTTCACCCCTCCACTTT. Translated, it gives CASSDGPGGSPLHF. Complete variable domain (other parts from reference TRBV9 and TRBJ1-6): DSGVTQTPKHLITATGQRVTLRCSPRSGDLSVYWYQQSLDQGLQFLIQYYNGEERAKGNILERFSAQQFPDLHSELNLSSLELGDSALYFCASSDGPGGSPLHFGNGTRLTVT.

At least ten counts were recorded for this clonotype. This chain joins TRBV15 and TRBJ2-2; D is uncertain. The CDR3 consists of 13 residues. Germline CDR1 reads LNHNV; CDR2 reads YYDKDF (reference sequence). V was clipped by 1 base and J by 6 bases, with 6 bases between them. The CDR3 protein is CATSRVNPGELFF. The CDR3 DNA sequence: TGTGCCACCAGCAGAGTAAACCCCGGGGAGCTGTTTTTT.

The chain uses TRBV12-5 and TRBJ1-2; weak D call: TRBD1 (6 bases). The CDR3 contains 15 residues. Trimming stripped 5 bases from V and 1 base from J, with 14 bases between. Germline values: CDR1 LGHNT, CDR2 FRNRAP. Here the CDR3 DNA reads TGTGCTAGTGGTCGTGGACAGACTGTTAACTATGGCTACACCTTC. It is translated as CASGRGQTVNYGYTF.

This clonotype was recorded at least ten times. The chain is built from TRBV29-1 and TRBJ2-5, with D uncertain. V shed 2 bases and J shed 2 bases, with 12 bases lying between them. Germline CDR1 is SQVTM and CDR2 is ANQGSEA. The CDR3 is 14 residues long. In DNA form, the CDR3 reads TGCAGCGTTGAAACCCGTATCCATCAAGAGACCCAGTACTTC. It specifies CSVETRIHQETQYF.

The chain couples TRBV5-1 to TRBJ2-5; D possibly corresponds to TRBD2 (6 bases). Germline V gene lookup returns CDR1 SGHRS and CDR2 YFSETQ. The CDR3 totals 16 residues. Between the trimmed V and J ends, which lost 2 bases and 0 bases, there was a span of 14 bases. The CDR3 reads CASSFRDSQYQETQYF. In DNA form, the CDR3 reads TGCGCCAGCAGCTTCCGGGACTCGCAGTACCAAGAGACCCAGTACTTC.

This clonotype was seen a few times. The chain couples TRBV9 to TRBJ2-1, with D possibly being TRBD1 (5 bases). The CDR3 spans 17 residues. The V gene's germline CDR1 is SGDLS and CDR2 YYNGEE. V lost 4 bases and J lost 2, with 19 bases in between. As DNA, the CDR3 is TGTGCCAGCAGCCCCCAGCTTATAGGGGCGCCCTACAATGAGCAGTTCTTC. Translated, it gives CASSPQLIGAPYNEQFF.

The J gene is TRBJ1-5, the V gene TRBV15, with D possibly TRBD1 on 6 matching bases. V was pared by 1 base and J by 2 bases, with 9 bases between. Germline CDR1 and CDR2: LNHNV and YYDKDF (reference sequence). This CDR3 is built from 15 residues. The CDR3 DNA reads TGTGCCACCAGCAGAGCAGGGGCAGGCAATCAGCCCCAGCATTTT. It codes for CATSRAGAGNQPQHF.

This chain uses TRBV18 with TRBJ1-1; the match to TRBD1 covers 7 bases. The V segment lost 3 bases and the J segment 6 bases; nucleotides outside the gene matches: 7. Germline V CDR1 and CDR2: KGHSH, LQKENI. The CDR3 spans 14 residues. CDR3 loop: CASSPPRGQAEAFF. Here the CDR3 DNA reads TGTGCCAGCTCACCCCCGAGGGGGCAGGCTGAAGCTTTCTTT. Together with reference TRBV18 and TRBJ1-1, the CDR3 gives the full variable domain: NAGVMQNPRHLVRRRGQEARLRCSPMKGHSHVYWYRQLPEEGLKFMVYLQKENIIDESGMPKERFSAEFPKEGPSILRIQQVVRGDSAAYFCASSPPRGQAEAFFGQGTRLTVV.

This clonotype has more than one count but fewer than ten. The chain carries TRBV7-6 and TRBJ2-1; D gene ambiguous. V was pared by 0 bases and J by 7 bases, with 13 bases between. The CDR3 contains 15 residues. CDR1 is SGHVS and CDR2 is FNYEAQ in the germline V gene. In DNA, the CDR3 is TGTGCCAGCAGCTTAGCAGGGCGCCCTTCTAATGAGCAGTTCTTC. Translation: CASSLAGRPSNEQFF.

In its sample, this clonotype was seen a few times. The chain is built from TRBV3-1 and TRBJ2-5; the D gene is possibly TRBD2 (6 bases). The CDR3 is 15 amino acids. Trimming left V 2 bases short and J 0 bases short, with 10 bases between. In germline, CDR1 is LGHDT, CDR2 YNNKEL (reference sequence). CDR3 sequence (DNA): TGTGCCAGCAGCCAAAGTGGGAGGTACCAAGAGACCCAGTACTTC. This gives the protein CASSQSGRYQETQYF.

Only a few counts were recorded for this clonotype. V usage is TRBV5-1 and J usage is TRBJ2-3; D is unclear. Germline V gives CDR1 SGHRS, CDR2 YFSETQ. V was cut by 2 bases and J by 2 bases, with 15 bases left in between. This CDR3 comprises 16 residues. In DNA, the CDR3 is TGCGCCAGCAGCTTCGGAGTTCTTTCTCTCACAGATACGCAGTATTTT. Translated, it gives CASSFGVLSLTDTQYF. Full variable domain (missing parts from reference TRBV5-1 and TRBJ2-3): KAGVTQTPRYLIKTRGQQVTLSCSPISGHRSVSWYQQTPGQGLQFLFEYFSETQRNKGNFPGRFSGRQFSNSRSEMNVSTLELGDSALYLCASSFGVLSLTDTQYFGPGTRLTVL.

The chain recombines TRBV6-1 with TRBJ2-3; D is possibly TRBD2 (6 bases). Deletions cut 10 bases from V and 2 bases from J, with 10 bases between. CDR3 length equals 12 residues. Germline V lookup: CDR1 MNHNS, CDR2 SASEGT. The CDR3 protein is CATRDFTDTQYF. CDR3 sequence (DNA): TGTGCCACCCGGGACTTCACAGATACGCAGTATTTT.